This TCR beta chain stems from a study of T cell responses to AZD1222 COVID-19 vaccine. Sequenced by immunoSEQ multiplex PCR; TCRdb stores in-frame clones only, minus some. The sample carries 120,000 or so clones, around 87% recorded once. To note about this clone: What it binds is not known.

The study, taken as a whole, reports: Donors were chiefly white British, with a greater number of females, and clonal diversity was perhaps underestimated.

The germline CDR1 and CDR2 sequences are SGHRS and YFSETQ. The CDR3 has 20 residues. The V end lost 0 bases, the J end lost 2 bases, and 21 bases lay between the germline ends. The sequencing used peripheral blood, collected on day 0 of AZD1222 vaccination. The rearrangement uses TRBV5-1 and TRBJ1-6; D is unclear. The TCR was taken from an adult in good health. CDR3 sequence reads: CASSLEPAAPLDTYNSPLHF. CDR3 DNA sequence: TGCGCCAGCAGCTTGGAACCGGCAGCTCCCCTCGACACCTATAATTCACCCCTCCACTTT.